The T cell receptor beta chain under discussion was sequenced for a study of shared clonotypes between healthy human individuals. Terminally differentiated effector memory CD45RA+ cells were excluded from the naive CD8 cells, which were CD45RO-negative and positively selected for CCR7. Libraries were prepared by immunoSEQ multiplex PCR; TCRdb keeps only in-frame clonotypes and omits some of them. The table lists about 2 million clones, 85% to 95% of them singletons. Germline V gene sequence: CDR1 PRHDT, CDR2 FYEKMQ (reference sequence). Trimming removed 3 bases at V and 8 bases at J, with 8 bases between. The CDR3 loop spans 12 amino acids. In regard to this clone: Its target is unknown.

Broader study findings: Sorted-subset samples were not fully sequenced, rarefaction indicated.

The receptor's source is a man between 18 and 35 years old in good health. The specimen was naive CD8+ T cells sorted from blood. This chain joins TRBV13 and TRBJ2-1; no definite D call. The CDR3: CASSFRGYEQFF. As DNA, the CDR3 is TGTGCCAGCAGCTTTCGAGGCTATGAGCAGTTCTTC.